A selection of T cell receptor beta chains follows, all from one sample in a study of cytomegalovirus exposure and HLA in healthy donors. The assay was immunoSEQ multiplex PCR, and TCRdb's table has in-frame clones only and misses some. The sample has some 140,000 clones, approximately 80% seen once. The sample taken for sequencing was PBMCs. All receptors come from a woman aged 40 to 50 in good health and CMV-seronegative. Each CDR3 is given with its conserved first and last residue. Fields, in order: J gene, V gene, clone size, D gene, CDR3 DNA, CDR3 protein. D genes are given only for firm matches. Some rows mark clone size as missing; the rest say once, few, many or name a class of expanded clone.

TRBJ1-3 | TRBV15 | . | . | TGTGCCACCAGCAGAGATCCAGGGAACACCATATATTTT | CATSRDPGNTIYF
TRBJ2-5 | TRBV11-2 | . | TRBD1 | TGTGCCAGCAGCTTAGCGTTAGGGAGAGGGGGCGCGGAGACCCAGTACTTC | CASSLALGRGGAETQYF
TRBJ1-1 | TRBV2 | . | . | TGTGCCAGCAGGACAGGAGGGAACACTGAAGCTTTCTTT | CASRTGGNTEAFF
TRBJ2-5 | TRBV5-1 | . | . | TGCGCCAGCAGCTTGTGGGCAGGGGGGGCACTAGCGGACCAAGAGACCCAGTACTTC | CASSLWAGGALADQETQYF
TRBJ2-7 | TRBV5-1 | . | . | TGCGCCAGCCAGGGGTGGGACGAGCAGTACTTC | CASQGWDEQYF
TRBJ1-1 | TRBV30 | once | . | TGTGCCTGGAGTTCTGGAGGGAGGACTGAAGCTTTCTTT | CAWSSGGRTEAFF
TRBJ1-1 | TRBV2 | . | . | TGTGCCAGCAGTGAGGGTCTCCCGGGGAACACTGAAGCTTTCTTT | CASSEGLPGNTEAFF
TRBJ1-1 | TRBV6-1 | . | TRBD1 | TGTGCCAGCCACGGCTACAGGGGGACTGAAGCTTTCTTT | CASHGYRGTEAFF
TRBJ1-4 | TRBV7-9 | . | TRBD1 | TGTGCCAGCAGCTTCTACCTGGGACAGGGTGATGAAAAACTGTTTTTT | CASSFYLGQGDEKLFF
TRBJ1-2 | TRBV19 | once | . | TGTGCCAGTAGTCCCCTAGGGACTCTCCAAACTAACTATGGCTACACCTTC | CASSPLGTLQTNYGYTF
TRBJ1-2 | TRBV6-1 | . | . | TGTGCCAGCAGTGAGGGATCCGGACTTCCCCACTATGGCTACACCTTC | CASSEGSGLPHYGYTF
TRBJ2-2 | TRBV5-1 | few | . | TGCGCCAGCAGCTTGGACCCAGTGGCCGGGGAGCTGTTTTTT | CASSLDPVAGELFF
TRBJ2-1 | TRBV2 | once | . | TGTGCCAGCACCTTCCGGGACTCTTCCTTCGGGAATGAGCAGTTCTTC | CASTFRDSSFGNEQFF
TRBJ2-7 | TRBV2 | . | . | TGTGCCAGCACGACAGGGAGGGAGCAGTACTTC | CASTTGREQYF
TRBJ1-1 | TRBV11-3 | . | . | TGTGCCAGCAGCTACAGGACGAACACTGAAGCTTTCTTT | CASSYRTNTEAFF
TRBJ1-3 | TRBV6-6 | . | TRBD1 | TGTGCCAGCACTTCAAAGAGACAGGGGGTCAACACCATATATTTT | CASTSKRQGVNTIYF
TRBJ1-2 | TRBV19 | . | . | TGTGCCAGTAGTATCATTGGCGGATCGGCGGGAGGCTACACCTTC | CASSIIGGSAGGYTF
TRBJ1-4 | TRBV27 | . | TRBD1 | TGTGCCAGCAGTCGGGACAGGGCGAATGAAAAACTGTTTTTT | CASSRDRANEKLFF
TRBJ1-1 | TRBV29-1 | . | . | TGCAGCGTCCCCTGGGGGCTCGTAGCTTTCTTT | CSVPWGLVAFF
TRBJ2-1 | TRBV5-1 | . | TRBD1 | TGCGCCAGCAGCTTGGATAGGGGGCAAAATGAGCAGTTCTTC | CASSLDRGQNEQFF
TRBJ1-2 | TRBV25-1 | . | TRBD1 | TGTGCCAGCAGTGCTCTTCGGACAGGGGGGAACTATGGTTACACCTTC | CASSALRTGGNYGYTF
TRBJ1-5 | TRBV30 | . | . | TGTGCCTGGAGCAGCGGTTGGGATCAGCCCCAGCATTTT | CAWSSGWDQPQHF
TRBJ2-6 | TRBV7-9 | few | TRBD1 | TGTGCCAGCAGCCCACACACAGGGGCCCCTGGGGCCAACGTCCTGACTTTC | CASSPHTGAPGANVLTF
TRBJ1-1 | TRBV10-3 | . | . | TGTGCCATCACCCTAGATGGGAACACTGAAGCTTTCTTT | CAITLDGNTEAFF
TRBJ1-5 | TRBV9 | . | . | TGTGCCAGCAGCGTAGAGCCGAGGGGGGGGTTCCAATTCCAGCATTTT | CASSVEPRGGFQFQHF
TRBJ1-6 | TRBV6-6 | once | TRBD1 | TGTGCCAGCAGTTTAGGGACAGGGGGGAATTCACCCCTCCACTTT | CASSLGTGGNSPLHF
TRBJ1-1 | TRBV29-1 | once | TRBD1 | TGCAGCCCCGAGTCATCAGACAGGGCGAACACTGAAGCTTTCTTT | CSPESSDRANTEAFF
TRBJ1-2 | TRBV14 | . | . | TGTGCCAGCAGCCGTCTGGGGGCAGCCTCTGGCTACACCTTC | CASSRLGAASGYTF
TRBJ2-3 | TRBV2 | . | TRBD2 | TGTGCCAGCAGGACTAGCTACACAGATACGCAGTATTTT | CASRTSYTDTQYF
TRBJ2-5 | TRBV6-1 | once | TRBD1 | TGTGCCAGCAGGGGGACAGGGGAAGAGACCCAGTACTTC | CASRGTGEETQYF
TRBJ2-1 | TRBV5-4 | . | TRBD2 | TGTGCCAGCAGTACACTACTTAGCGGGAGCTTGGGTGAGCAGTTCTTC | CASSTLLSGSLGEQFF
TRBJ1-4 | TRBV19 | . | . | TGTGCCAGTAGTATGGTTCGGCAGGGCGTTAATGAAAAACTGTTTTTT | CASSMVRQGVNEKLFF
TRBJ1-5 | TRBV7-2 | . | . | TGTGCCAGCACCTACGGGGGGGCGGATCAGCCCCAGCATTTT | CASTYGGADQPQHF
TRBJ1-2 | TRBV19 | once | . | TGTGCCAGCGCCCTTGGGGGGATGATGGATGGCTACACCTTC | CASALGGMMDGYTF
TRBJ1-1 | TRBV4-1 | . | . | TGCGCCAGCAGCCAAGAATCCCCTTTGGTGGCAGGGTCTACTGAAGCTTTCTTT | CASSQESPLVAGSTEAFF
TRBJ2-3 | TRBV7-6 | . | TRBD2 | TGTGCCAGCAGCTTACAGCGGGGTTTCACAGATACGCAGTATTTT | CASSLQRGFTDTQYF
TRBJ1-1 | TRBV6-1 | . | . | TGTGCCAGCAGTGGGTCAGTCATCATGAACACTGAAGCTTTCTTT | CASSGSVIMNTEAFF
TRBJ2-2 | TRBV9 | . | . | TGTGCCAGCAGCGTAATGGCCCGGGGGGCGGGGAACACCGGGGAGCTGTTTTTT | CASSVMARGAGNTGELFF
TRBJ2-1 | TRBV7-9 | . | TRBD2 | TGTGACTCGGGACTAGAGCAGAGAAATGAGCAGTTCTTC | CDSGLEQRNEQFF
TRBJ2-2 | TRBV5-1 | . | TRBD2 | TGCGCCAGCAGCTTGGTGGGGGGGGCGAACACCGGGGAGCTGTTTTTT | CASSLVGGANTGELFF
TRBJ1-4 | TRBV4-2 | few | . | TGTGCCAGCAGGCCGACAGCTACTACAACTAATGAAAAACTGTTTTTT | CASRPTATTTNEKLFF
TRBJ1-5 | TRBV28 | . | TRBD1 | TGTGCCGGCGCAGGGGTTGACAGGGGTAATCAGCCCCAGCATTTT | CAGAGVDRGNQPQHF
TRBJ2-1 | TRBV7-9 | few | . | TGTGCCAGCAGCTTCCTACCCCCGGGGATCGCCAATCATCTCGAGCAGTTCTTC | CASSFLPPGIANHLEQFF
TRBJ2-7 | TRBV5-4 | . | . | TGTGCCAGCAGCTTGCTCCCTACCTACGAGCAGTACTTC | CASSLLPTYEQYF
TRBJ1-1 | TRBV19 | . | TRBD1 | TGTGCCAGTAGCCGTAGGGGACAGGGCGGGGTGGAAGCTTTCTTT | CASSRRGQGGVEAFF
TRBJ2-5 | TRBV5-4 | . | . | TGTGCCAGCAGCTTGAGGGGGACAGAGACCCAGTACTTC | CASSLRGTETQYF
TRBJ2-5 | TRBV7-9 | once | . | TGTGCCAGCAGTCTAACGGGGTACGAAGTGGGAGAGACCCAGTACTTC | CASSLTGYEVGETQYF
TRBJ2-7 | TRBV6-5 | . | TRBD1 | TGTGCCAGCAGGGGACAGGGGGAGTCCGAGCAGTACTTC | CASRGQGESEQYF
TRBJ1-1 | TRBV5-1 | few | . | TGCGCCAGCAGGGTGGAGGGGAACACTGAAGCTTTCTTT | CASRVEGNTEAFF
TRBJ2-5 | TRBV27 | . | . | TGTGCCAGCAGTTCTCCCCCCCTGGAGGAGACCCAGTACTTC | CASSSPPLEETQYF
TRBJ2-3 | TRBV5-1 | few | . | TGCGCCAGCAGCCCAACGGCTAGCGTGAGCACAGATACGCAGTATTTT | CASSPTASVSTDTQYF
TRBJ1-1 | TRBV5-4 | once | TRBD1 | TGTGCCAGCAGCTCTAAGACAGGGATAACTGAAGCTTTCTTT | CASSSKTGITEAFF
TRBJ2-7 | TRBV6-6 | once | TRBD1 | TGTGCCAGCAGAGGGAGGTCGGGACAGGGGTACGAGCAGTACTTC | CASRGRSGQGYEQYF
TRBJ1-2 | TRBV5-4 | . | . | TGTGCCAGCAGCTTGGCTGCCGGGTGGAGTGGTGGCTACACCTTC | CASSLAAGWSGGYTF